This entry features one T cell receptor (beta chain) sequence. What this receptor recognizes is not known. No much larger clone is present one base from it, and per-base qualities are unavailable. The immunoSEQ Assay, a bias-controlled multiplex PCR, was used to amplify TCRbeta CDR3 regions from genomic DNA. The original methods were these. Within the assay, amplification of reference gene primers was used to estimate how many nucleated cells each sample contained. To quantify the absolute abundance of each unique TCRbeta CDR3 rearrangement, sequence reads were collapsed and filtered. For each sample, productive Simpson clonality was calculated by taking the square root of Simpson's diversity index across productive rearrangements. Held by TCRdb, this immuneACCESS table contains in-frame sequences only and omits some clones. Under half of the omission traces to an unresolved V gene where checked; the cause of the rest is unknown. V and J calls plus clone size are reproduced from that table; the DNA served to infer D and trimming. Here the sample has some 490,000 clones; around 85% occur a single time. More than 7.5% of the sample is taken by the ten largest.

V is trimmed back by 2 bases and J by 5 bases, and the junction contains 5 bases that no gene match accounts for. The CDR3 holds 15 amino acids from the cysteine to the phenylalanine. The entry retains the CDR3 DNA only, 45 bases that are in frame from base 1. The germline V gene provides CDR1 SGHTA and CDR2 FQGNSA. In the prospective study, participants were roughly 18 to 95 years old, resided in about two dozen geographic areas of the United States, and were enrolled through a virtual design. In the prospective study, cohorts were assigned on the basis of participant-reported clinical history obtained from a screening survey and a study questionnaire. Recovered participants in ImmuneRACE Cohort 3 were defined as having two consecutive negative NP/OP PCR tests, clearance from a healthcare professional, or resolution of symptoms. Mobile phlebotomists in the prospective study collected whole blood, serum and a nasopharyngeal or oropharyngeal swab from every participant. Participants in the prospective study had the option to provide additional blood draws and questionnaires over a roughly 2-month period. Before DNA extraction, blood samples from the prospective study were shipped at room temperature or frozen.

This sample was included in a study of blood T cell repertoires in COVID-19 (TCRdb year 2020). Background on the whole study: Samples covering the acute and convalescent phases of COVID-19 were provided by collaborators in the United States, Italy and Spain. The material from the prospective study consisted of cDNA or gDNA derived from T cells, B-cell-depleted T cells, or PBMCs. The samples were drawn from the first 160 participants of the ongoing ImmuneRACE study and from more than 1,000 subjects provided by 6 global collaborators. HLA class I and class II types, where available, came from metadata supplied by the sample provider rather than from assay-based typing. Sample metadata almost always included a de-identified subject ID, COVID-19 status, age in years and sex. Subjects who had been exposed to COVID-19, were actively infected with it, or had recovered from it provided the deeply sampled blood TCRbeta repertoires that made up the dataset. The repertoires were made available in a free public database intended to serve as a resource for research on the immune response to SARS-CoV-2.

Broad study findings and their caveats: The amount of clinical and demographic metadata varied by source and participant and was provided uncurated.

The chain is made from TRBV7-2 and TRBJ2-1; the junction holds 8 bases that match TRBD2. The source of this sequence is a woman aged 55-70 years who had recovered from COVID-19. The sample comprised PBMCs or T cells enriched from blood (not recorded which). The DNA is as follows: TGTGCCAGCAGCTTAAAAGCGGGGGTCCACAATGAGCAGTTCTTC. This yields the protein CASSLKAGVHNEQFF.